A selection of T cell receptor beta chains follows, all from one sample in a study of cytomegalovirus exposure and HLA in healthy donors. The method was immunoSEQ multiplex PCR; TCRdb's version includes in-frame clones alone and lacks a portion of them. Of about 150,000 clones listed, around 67% are singletons. Source material: PBMCs. The receptors were gathered from a man between 18 and 29 years old in good health and CMV-seropositive. The CDR3 runs from the conserved cysteine through the conserved F or W. A D gene is named only where the DNA matches it firmly. Rows give clone size only sometimes, using once, few, many, or a class for an expanded clone.

j_gene | v_gene | abundance | d_gene | CDR3nt | CDR3aa
TRBJ1-1 | TRBV19 | . | . | TGTGCCAGTAGTATATGGCTTACGAACACTGAAGCTTTCTTT | CASSIWLTNTEAFF
TRBJ2-5 | TRBV9 | . | TRBD2 | TGTGCCAGCAGCATTTGGACTAGCGGCAACCAAGAGACCCAGTACTTC | CASSIWTSGNQETQYF
TRBJ2-2 | TRBV14 | . | . | TGTGCCAGCAGCCCACAGTCAACCGGGGAGCTGTTTTTT | CASSPQSTGELFF
TRBJ2-7 | TRBV6-6 | . | . | TGTGCCAGCAGAGAACAGGGTTCGTCCGACGAGCAGTACTTC | CASREQGSSDEQYF
TRBJ1-1 | TRBV6-1 | . | TRBD1 | TGTGCCAGCAGAGACAGGGAAAGAACTGAAGCTTTCTTT | CASRDRERTEAFF
TRBJ1-4 | TRBV9 | . | . | TGTGCCAGCAGCGTGGAGGGCGATGATGAAAAACTGTTTTTT | CASSVEGDDEKLFF
TRBJ2-5 | TRBV10-3 | once | . | TGTGCCATCAGTGAGCTCCGGGAGAGAGAGACCCAGTACTTC | CAISELRERETQYF
TRBJ1-5 | TRBV7-9 | few | . | TGTGCCAGCAGCTTAGGAGCGGTAATGATTGGTCAGCCCCAGCATTTT | CASSLGAVMIGQPQHF
TRBJ2-1 | TRBV6-5 | . | TRBD2 | TGTGCCAGCAGTTCCCTAGCGGGAAGGACCTACAATGAGCAGTTCTTC | CASSSLAGRTYNEQFF
TRBJ2-5 | TRBV7-7 | few | TRBD1 | TGTGCTAGCAGCTTAGGGACAGGGGGGGAGACCCAGTACTTC | CASSLGTGGETQYF
TRBJ2-2 | TRBV2 | once | TRBD2 | TGTGCCAGCAGACCCCAAGCGGGGGGTGAGCTGTTTTTT | CASRPQAGGELFF
TRBJ1-5 | TRBV30 | . | . | TGTGCCTGGAGTCCTTTACCGGGTTCCATCAATCAGCCCCAGCATTTT | CAWSPLPGSINQPQHF
TRBJ1-2 | TRBV27 | . | TRBD1 | TGTGCCAGCAGTCTAACAGGGGCACCTGGCTACACCTTC | CASSLTGAPGYTF
TRBJ1-1 | TRBV19 | . | . | TGTGCCAGTCGAATCGGGGTCGGAGCTTTCTTT | CASRIGVGAFF
TRBJ1-2 | TRBV7-6 | . | . | TGTGCCAGCAGCTTAGCGGTTGGGGCCAGTGGCTACACCTTC | CASSLAVGASGYTF
TRBJ2-1 | TRBV29-1 | . | TRBD1 | TGCAGCGCCCTAACTGACAGGGGCAACGATGAGCAGTTCTTC | CSALTDRGNDEQFF
TRBJ1-3 | TRBV7-2 | . | TRBD1 | TGTGCCAGCAGCAATATGGGACAGGGACTTACCTCTGGAAACACCATATATTTT | CASSNMGQGLTSGNTIYF
TRBJ2-7 | TRBV6-5 | . | . | TGTGCCAGCAGTTACGCTGGTGGTCCTACCTACGAGCAGTACTTC | CASSYAGGPTYEQYF
TRBJ2-1 | TRBV5-1 | once | TRBD2 | TGCGCCAGCAATCCTTTGGGAGGGGTCAGGGTCGATGAGCAGTTCTTC | CASNPLGGVRVDEQFF
TRBJ2-6 | TRBV6-5 | few | . | TGTGCCACCTCTGGAGGGTCTGGGGCCAACGTCCTGACTTTC | CATSGGSGANVLTF
TRBJ1-5 | TRBV5-8 | . | . | TGTGCCAGCAGCACCGGGGTGACAGGATTTAATCAGCCCCAGCATTTT | CASSTGVTGFNQPQHF
TRBJ2-3 | TRBV5-4 | . | TRBD2 | TGTGCCAGCAGCCTAGGTCCTAGCGGGACCCCTCGGGCAGATACGCAGTATTTT | CASSLGPSGTPRADTQYF
TRBJ2-1 | TRBV15 | . | . | TGTGCCACCAGCAGGACTTTCAATGAGCAGTTCTTC | CATSRTFNEQFF
TRBJ2-7 | TRBV5-6 | . | TRBD2 | TGTGCCAGCAGCTGGGGGACTAGCGGGGGTTACGAGCAGTACTTC | CASSWGTSGGYEQYF
TRBJ1-5 | TRBV27 | . | . | TGTGCCAGCAGTTTAGCCGCGGGAGATAGCAATCAGCCCCAGCATTTT | CASSLAAGDSNQPQHF
TRBJ2-3 | TRBV7-2 | . | . | TGTGCCAGCAGCATTTGGGCTTTCACAGATACGCAGTATTTT | CASSIWAFTDTQYF
TRBJ1-5 | TRBV7-9 | . | TRBD1 | TGTGCCAGCAGCCGTCAGGGGGCGGAGGGCAATCAGCCCCAGCATTTT | CASSRQGAEGNQPQHF
TRBJ1-1 | TRBV2 | few | . | TGTGCCAGCAGCGGGGAGAACAGTTGGGGAACTGAAGCTTTCTTT | CASSGENSWGTEAFF
TRBJ2-6 | TRBV7-2 | . | TRBD2 | TGTGCCAGCAGCTTTACCGGGACTAGCGGGTACTCTGGGGCCAACGTCCTGACTTTC | CASSFTGTSGYSGANVLTF
TRBJ2-1 | TRBV5-6 | few | TRBD2 | TGTGCCAGCAGCTTGAGCCTAGCGGCTTCCTACAATGAGCAGTTCTTC | CASSLSLAASYNEQFF
TRBJ1-5 | TRBV7-2 | . | . | TGTGCCAGCAGCTTAGACCGGCAGGGGAATCAGCCCCAGCATTTT | CASSLDRQGNQPQHF
TRBJ1-4 | TRBV6-5 | . | . | TGTGCCAGCAGTTACTCGATAGCGGGGTTTAATGAAAAACTGTTTTTT | CASSYSIAGFNEKLFF
TRBJ2-1 | TRBV4-3 | . | . | TGCGCCAGCAGCCCTCTAGCGTGGAGCTCCTACAATGAGCAGTTCTTC | CASSPLAWSSYNEQFF
TRBJ2-3 | TRBV7-2 | . | TRBD2 | TGTGCCAGCGGACTAGCGCGCGTAAGCACAGATACGCAGTATTTT | CASGLARVSTDTQYF
TRBJ1-4 | TRBV19 | . | . | TGTGCCAGTAGTACCGGACAGCCAAATGAAAAACTGTTTTTT | CASSTGQPNEKLFF